This TCR beta chain was recovered during a study of response to subunit inactivated influenza vaccine. This clonotype was observed many times. The antigen is not known. TCRdb ran MiXCR on the RT-PCR reads and lists one entry per CDR3 protein. The data contain 500,000 or so distinct CDR3 sequences, 11% of them seen just once; the ten biggest clones take up approximately 12%. Trimming removed 4 bases from V and 2 bases from J, with 6 bases in between. Germline loops: CDR1 DFQATT, CDR2 SNEGSKA (reference sequence). The CDR3 sequence is 11 residues long. Whole-study results and caveats: The study's authors posited that every seasonal influenza vaccination enlists few new T cells.

The material sequenced was PBMCs from blood, taken 40 to 50 days after vaccination. This clonotype was sampled from a man in his fifties who received an inactivated influenza vaccine. The chain has TRBV20-1 and TRBJ2-7, with a tentative D call TRBD1 (5 bases). Here the CDR3 reads CSAKQAYEQYF. CDR3 DNA: TGCAGTGCTAAACAGGCCTACGAGCAGTACTTC.